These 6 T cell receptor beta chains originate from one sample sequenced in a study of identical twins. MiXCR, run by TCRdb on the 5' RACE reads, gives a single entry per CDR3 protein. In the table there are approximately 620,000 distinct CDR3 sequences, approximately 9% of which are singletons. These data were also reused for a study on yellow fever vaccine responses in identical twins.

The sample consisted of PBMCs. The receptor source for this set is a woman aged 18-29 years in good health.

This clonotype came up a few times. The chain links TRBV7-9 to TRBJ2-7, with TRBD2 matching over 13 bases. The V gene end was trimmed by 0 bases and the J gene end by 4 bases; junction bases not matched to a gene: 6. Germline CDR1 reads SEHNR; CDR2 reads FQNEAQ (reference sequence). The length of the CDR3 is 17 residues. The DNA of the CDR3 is TGTGCCAGCAGCTTAGCCCCAGGGACTAGCGGGACGTACGAGCAGTACTTC. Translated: CASSLAPGTSGTYEQYF.

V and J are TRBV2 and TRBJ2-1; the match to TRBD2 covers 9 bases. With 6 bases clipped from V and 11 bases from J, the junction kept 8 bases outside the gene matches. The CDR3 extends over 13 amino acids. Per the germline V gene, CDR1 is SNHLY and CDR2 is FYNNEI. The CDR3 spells CASRDLAGNKQFF. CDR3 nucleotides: TGTGCCAGCAGGGATCTAGCGGGGAATAAGCAGTTCTTC.

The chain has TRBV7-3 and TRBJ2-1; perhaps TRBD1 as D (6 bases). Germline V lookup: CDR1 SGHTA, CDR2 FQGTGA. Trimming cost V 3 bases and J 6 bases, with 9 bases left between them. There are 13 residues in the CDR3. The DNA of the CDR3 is TGTGCCAGCAGCTTCGGACAGTTCAATGAGCAGTTCTTC. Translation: CASSFGQFNEQFF.

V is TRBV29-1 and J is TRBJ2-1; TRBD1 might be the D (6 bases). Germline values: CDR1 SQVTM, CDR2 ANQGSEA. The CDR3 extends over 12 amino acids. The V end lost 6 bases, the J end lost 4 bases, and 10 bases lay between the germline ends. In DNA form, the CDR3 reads TGCAGCGTGGAAACAGGGTACAATGAGCAGTTCTTC. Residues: CSVETGYNEQFF.

CDR3 in amino acids: CASSLDLWDRDHYGYTF. The CDR3 coding sequence is TGTGCCAGCAGCTTAGATTTGTGGGACAGGGATCACTATGGCTACACCTTC. The V and J genes are TRBV11-2 and TRBJ1-2; 9 bases line up with TRBD1. V dropped 0 bases and J dropped 3; count of bases not matched to a gene: 8. Germline CDR1 reads SGHAT; CDR2 reads FQNNGV. The CDR3 spans 17 residues.

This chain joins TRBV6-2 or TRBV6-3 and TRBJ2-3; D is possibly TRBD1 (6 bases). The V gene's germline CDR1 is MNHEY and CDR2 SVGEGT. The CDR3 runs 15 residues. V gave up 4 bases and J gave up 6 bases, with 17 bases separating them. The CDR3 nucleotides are TGTGCCAGCAGTTCTTGGGACACGGGAAGGGATACGCAGTATTTT. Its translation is CASSSWDTGRDTQYF.